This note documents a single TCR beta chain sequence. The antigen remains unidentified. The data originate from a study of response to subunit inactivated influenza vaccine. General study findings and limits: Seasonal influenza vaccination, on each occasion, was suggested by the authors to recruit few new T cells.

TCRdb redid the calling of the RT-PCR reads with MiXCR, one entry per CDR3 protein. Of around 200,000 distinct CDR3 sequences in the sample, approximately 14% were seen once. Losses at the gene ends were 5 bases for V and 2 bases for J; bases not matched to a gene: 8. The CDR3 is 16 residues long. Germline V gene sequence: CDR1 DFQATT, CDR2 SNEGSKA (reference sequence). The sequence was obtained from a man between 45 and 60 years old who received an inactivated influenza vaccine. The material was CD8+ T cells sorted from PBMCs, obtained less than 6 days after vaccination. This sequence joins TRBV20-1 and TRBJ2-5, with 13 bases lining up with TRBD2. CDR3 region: CSAEIWGLAGQETQYF. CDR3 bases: TGCAGTGCTGAGATCTGGGGACTAGCGGGGCAAGAGACCCAGTACTTC.